What follows are 25 T cell receptor beta chains derived from one specimen sequenced in a study of CD4 T cells in relation to SARS-CoV-2 and coronaviruses. Repertoires were generated with immunoSEQ multiplex PCR, while TCRdb's copy carries only in-frame clones and drops some. In the table there are under 25,000 clones, around 72% of which are singletons. The unexposed donors gave CD4+ T cells in 2011-2018, prior to COVID-19. CD4+ T cells were isolated from the cells after around eleven days of culture. No antigen has been assigned to these receptors. Sequencing input: CD4+ T cells from PBMCs, cultured in vitro. The receptors derive from a human donor in good health.

The chain carries TRBV4-1 and TRBJ2-1; 11 nucleotides agree with TRBD2. Germline assignment: CDR1 MGHRA and CDR2 YSYEKL. The trim removed 3 bases at V and 4 bases at J, leaving 14 bases unmatched. This CDR3 contains 19 residues. The CDR3 loop is CASSHRWLAGGIGYNEQFF. CDR3 bases: TGCGCCAGCAGCCATCGCTGGCTAGCGGGGGGAATCGGGTACAATGAGCAGTTCTTC.

The chain joins TRBV10-3 to TRBJ1-2; D gene ambiguous. CDR1 and CDR2 (germline): ENHRY, SYGVKD. CDR3 length: 10 amino acids. V shed 9 bases and J shed 6 bases, with 8 bases lying between them. The CDR3 nucleotides are TGTGCCATTTATCGTAATGGCTACACCTTC. Protein product: CAIYRNGYTF.

The chain uses TRBV7-8 and TRBJ1-4; D unresolved. The CDR3 runs to 17 residues. Trimming shortened V by 2 bases and J by 0 bases, and 13 bases separated the two germline ends. Germline V gene lookup returns CDR1 SGHVS and CDR2 FQNEAQ. CDR3: CASSLILPESTNEKLFF. The CDR3 nucleotides read TGTGCCAGCAGCTTAATCCTCCCGGAGTCAACTAATGAAAAACTGTTTTTT.

The V and J genes are TRBV4-3 and TRBJ2-5; D perhaps matches TRBD2 (6 bases). The CDR3 consists of 13 residues. In germline, CDR1 is LGHNA, CDR2 YSLEER. The V and J ends lost 0 bases and 13 bases respectively, with 15 bases between them. CDR3 DNA sequence: TGCGCCAGCAGCCAAGAGCGACGGGGACTCCTGTACTTC. Its protein product is CASSQERRGLLYF.

The sample holds a few counts of this clone. The V gene is TRBV6-1, the J gene TRBJ2-7, with a tentative D call TRBD2 (5 bases). Per germline, CDR1 MNHNS and CDR2 SASEGT. Trimming took 5 bases from V and 0 from J, leaving 8 bases between them. The CDR3 consists of 13 residues. DNA of the CDR3: TGTGCCAGCAGTTTAGCGCCCTCCTACGAGCAGTACTTC. Translated, it gives CASSLAPSYEQYF.

This clone appeared a single time. This chain links TRBV5-6 with TRBJ2-7; D perhaps matches TRBD2 (5 bases). Per germline, CDR1 SGHDT and CDR2 YYEEEE. V was cut by 0 bases and J by 4 bases, with 5 bases left in between. The CDR3 consists of 12 residues. CDR3 in amino acids: CASSLGTYEQYF. The CDR3 DNA is TGTGCCAGCAGCTTGGGGACTTACGAGCAGTACTTC. The whole variable domain, remainder taken from reference TRBV5-6 and TRBJ2-7, is DAGVTQSPTHLIKTRGQQVTLRCSPKSGHDTVSWYQQALGQGPQFIFQYYEEEERQRGNFPDRFSGHQFPNYSSELNVNALLLGDSALYLCASSLGTYEQYFGPGTRLTVT.

This chain connects TRBV5-1 to TRBJ2-1, with a tentative D call TRBD1 (5 bases). Between the trimmed V and J ends, which lost 3 bases and 10 bases, there was a span of 17 bases. The CDR3 consists of 14 residues. Germline CDR1 reads SGHRS; CDR2 reads YFSETQ. The CDR3 spells CASSSRQDTREQFF. CDR3 DNA sequence: TGCGCCAGCAGCTCACGCCAGGACACGAGGGAGCAGTTCTTC.

The chain joins TRBV3-1 (or the pseudogene TRBV3-2) to TRBJ2-3; D perhaps matches TRBD1 (6 bases). Germline values: CDR1 LGHDT, CDR2 YNNKEL (reference sequence). The germline V and J ends were trimmed by 3 bases and 4 bases, with 14 bases remaining between them. CDR3 size: 15 residues. The CDR3 nucleotides read TGTGCCAGCAGCCAGGGGGCAGAGGGGGCAGATACGCAGTATTTT. This encodes CASSQGAEGADTQYF.

This chain joins TRBV29-1 and TRBJ2-3, with D possibly TRBD2 on 6 matching bases. Between the trimmed V and J ends, which lost 6 bases and 6 bases, there was a span of 7 bases. The CDR3 is made up of 10 amino acids. Germline V lookup: CDR1 SQVTM, CDR2 ANQGSEA. In nucleotides, the CDR3 is TGCAGCGTCGGGGGTGATACGCAGTATTTT. As protein: CSVGGDTQYF.

The rearrangement joins TRBV5-8 to TRBJ2-3; TRBD2 is a possible D gene (5 bases). CDR1 and CDR2 (germline): SGHTS, YDEGEE. CDR3 length equals 12 residues. Trimming left V 5 bases short and J 4 bases short, with 8 bases between. CDR3 nucleotide sequence: TGTGCCAGCAGAGCGGCTTCAGATACGCAGTATTTT. This codes for CASRAASDTQYF. Together with reference TRBV5-8 and TRBJ2-3, the CDR3 gives the full variable domain: EAGVTQSPTHLIKTRGQQATLRCSPISGHTSVYWYQQALGLGLQFLLWYDEGEERNRGNFPPRFSGRQFPNYSSELNVNALELEDSALYLCASRAASDTQYFGPGTRLTVL.

The chain is built from TRBV11-3 and TRBJ2-7; 9 bases fit TRBD1. This CDR3 spans 14 amino acids. V lost 3 bases and J lost 3; bases outside the gene matches: 3. Per the germline V gene, CDR1 is SGHNT and CDR2 is YENEEA. The CDR3 loop is CASSFGGQGYEQYF. CDR3 DNA sequence: TGTGCCAGCAGCTTCGGGGGACAGGGCTACGAGCAGTACTTC.

This clone was detected once. The chain recombines TRBV29-1 with TRBJ1-2; D gene unclear. With 8 bases removed from V and 2 bases from J, the gap between germline ends came to 15 bases. The CDR3 consists of 13 residues. Per the germline V gene, CDR1 is SQVTM and CDR2 is ANQGSEA. CDR3 nucleotide sequence: TGCAGCCCCCCCCGGTGGGAGAACTATGGCTACACCTTC. This sequence encodes CSPPRWENYGYTF.

The genes are TRBV4-3 and TRBJ1-5; TRBD1 is a possible D gene (6 bases). The germline V and J ends were trimmed by 0 bases and 2 bases, with 11 bases remaining between them. Per germline, CDR1 LGHNA and CDR2 YSLEER. CDR3 size: 16 residues. CDR3 nucleotides: TGCGCCAGCAGCCAAGAGGGGGGCTTCGGCAATCAGCCCCAGCATTTT. It encodes CASSQEGGFGNQPQHF.

This clone was found a few times. The rearrangement uses TRBV3-1 (or the pseudogene TRBV3-2) and TRBJ2-3, with TRBD2 matching 10 bases. Germline CDR1 LGHDT, CDR2 YNNKEL (reference sequence). After removal of 3 bases from V and 0 bases from J, the junction contained 6 bases not matched to a gene. The CDR3 sequence is 17 residues long. CDR3 nucleotides: TGTGCCAGCAGCCAGGCCGGGACTAGCGCTAGCACAGATACGCAGTATTTT. Protein: CASSQAGTSASTDTQYF.

J is TRBJ1-1 and V is TRBV28; D is perhaps TRBD1 (5 bases). V was pared by 6 bases and J by 2 bases, with 16 bases between. Germline V gene lookup returns CDR1 MDHEN and CDR2 SYDVKM. This CDR3 has 15 residues. The CDR3 region is CASSILSGRNTEAFF. DNA of the CDR3: TGTGCCAGCAGCATTCTTTCGGGACGTAACACTGAAGCTTTCTTT. Full variable domain (missing parts from reference TRBV28 and TRBJ1-1): DVKVTQSSRYLVKRTGEKVFLECVQDMDHENMFWYRQDPGLGLRLIYFSYDVKMKEKGDIPEGYSVSREKKERFSLILESASTNQTSMYLCASSILSGRNTEAFFGQGTRLTVV.

The rearrangement joins TRBV3-1 (or the pseudogene TRBV3-2) to TRBJ2-3; the match to TRBD2 covers 12 bases. The CDR3 is made up of 15 amino acids. V lost 0 bases to trimming and J lost 15 bases; unmatched junction nucleotides: 10. Germline V gives CDR1 LGHDT, CDR2 YNNKEL (reference sequence). CDR3 loop: CASSQEASGGAPGYF. The CDR3, as DNA: TGTGCCAGCAGCCAAGAAGCTAGCGGGGGGGCCCCCGGATATTTT.

This chain links TRBV9 with TRBJ2-7; maybe TRBD1 (5 bases). The V and J ends lost 0 bases and 3 bases respectively, with 16 bases between them. This CDR3 comprises 16 residues. Germline-derived CDR1 and CDR2 are SGDLS and YYNGEE. The CDR3 loop is CASSVADNWPVYEQYF. CDR3 nucleotides: TGTGCCAGCAGCGTAGCGGACAACTGGCCCGTCTACGAGCAGTACTTC.

V and J are TRBV3-1 (or the pseudogene TRBV3-2) and TRBJ1-2, with a weak D call TRBD1 (5 bases). The CDR3 runs 15 residues. Deletions cut 1 base from V and 4 bases from J, with 13 bases between. CDR1 LGHDT and CDR2 YNNKEL come from the germline V gene (reference sequence). The CDR3 sequence: CASSQGPTGAYGYTF. The CDR3 DNA reads as TGTGCCAGCAGCCAAGGACCCACCGGGGCCTATGGCTACACCTTC.

The rearrangement joins TRBV20-1 to TRBJ2-3; 12 bases map to TRBD1. The length of the CDR3 is 15 residues. Germline CDR1 reads DFQATT; CDR2 reads SNEGSKA (reference sequence). The junction had 7 bases not matched to a gene; V was cut back by 3 bases and J by 6 bases. CDR3 amino acids: CSASGDRGLADTQYF. DNA of the CDR3: TGCAGTGCTAGTGGGGACAGGGGGCTTGCCGATACGCAGTATTTT.

The rearrangement links TRBV6-5 to TRBJ2-7; D gene ambiguous. CDR1 is MNHEY and CDR2 is SVGAGI in the germline V gene. Trimming took off 4 bases at V and 2 bases at J, with 3 bases between the two ends. This CDR3 spans 11 amino acids. This CDR3 reads CASSSAYEQYF. CDR3 sequence (DNA): TGTGCCAGCAGTTCCGCCTACGAGCAGTACTTC.

V is TRBV2 and J is TRBJ2-5, with D perhaps assigned TRBD1 or TRBD2 (6 bases each). The CDR3 contains 16 residues. V was cut by 2 bases and J by 5 bases, with 18 bases left in between. Germline V CDR1 and CDR2: SNHLY, FYNNEI. The DNA for the CDR3 is TGTGCCAGCAGTGAAAGGCGGGACGGGGGCTGGGAGACCCAGTACTTC. Translated: CASSERRDGGWETQYF.

The chain joins TRBV30 to TRBJ2-5, with unresolved D. V lost 4 bases, J lost 1 base, and 13 bases lay in between. Germline lookup yields CDR1 GTSNPN and CDR2 SVGIG (reference sequence). CDR3 length: 14 residues. CDR3 nucleotides: TGTGCCTGGAAGAAGGTGGGGTCCCAAGAGACCCAGTACTTC. It yields the protein CAWKKVGSQETQYF.

The V call is TRBV6-2 or TRBV6-3, the J call TRBJ2-5; tentatively, D is TRBD1 or TRBD2 (6 bases each). The V and J ends lost 4 bases and 5 bases respectively, with 17 bases between them. Germline V gives CDR1 MNHEY, CDR2 SVGEGT. This CDR3 region has 15 residues. The CDR3 reads CASSSQQGGGETQYF. CDR3 nucleotide sequence: TGTGCCAGCAGTTCCCAGCAAGGAGGGGGGGAGACCCAGTACTTC.

The count of this clone is one. The chain carries TRBV12-5 and TRBJ2-7; maybe TRBD1 (5 bases). The CDR3 length is 15 residues. V gave up 8 bases and J gave up 2 bases, with 19 bases separating them. CDR1 and CDR2 (germline): LGHNT, FRNRAP. The CDR3 region has the DNA TGTGCTAGTACCAGGGCCGACCGTTACACCTACGAGCAGTACTTC. Protein product: CASTRADRYTYEQYF.

This chain links TRBV3-1 (or the pseudogene TRBV3-2) with TRBJ2-1, with D tentatively TRBD1 (5 bases). V lost 3 bases, J lost 0 bases, and 9 bases lay in between. CDR1 LGHDT and CDR2 YNNKEL come from the germline V gene (reference sequence). CDR3 length: 15 residues. CDR3 loop: CASSQDIVSYNEQFF. The CDR3 coding sequence is TGTGCCAGCAGCCAGGACATAGTCTCCTACAATGAGCAGTTCTTC.